Each of the 15 T cell receptor beta chains below was sequenced from the same sample in a study of blood T cell repertoires in COVID-19. Generated by immunoSEQ multiplex PCR, the TCRdb table keeps only in-frame clones and is missing some. The sample carries 150,000 to 200,000 clones, around three quarters recorded once. The sequenced sample was PBMCs or T cells enriched from blood (not recorded which). Receptors were obtained from a woman aged 45-65 years with acute COVID-19.

The chain combines TRBV3-1 (or the pseudogene TRBV3-2) with TRBJ2-5; D gene unclear. The V end was cut by 4 bases, the J end by 7 bases, with 7 bases between. Germline CDR1 is LGHDT and CDR2 is YNNKEL (reference sequence). The CDR3 sequence is 11 residues long. CDR3 region: CASSLRGTQYF. CDR3 nucleotides: TGTGCCAGCAGCCTCCGCGGGACCCAGTACTTC.

A single count supports this clone. CDR3 amino acids: CASTPRRGQETQYF. CDR3 bases: TGTGCCAGCACCCCCCGGCGGGGACAAGAGACCCAGTACTTC. The chain joins TRBV7-2 to TRBJ2-5; the D gene is possibly TRBD2 (6 bases). Germline CDR1 is SGHTA and CDR2 is FQGNSA. The V and J ends lost 7 bases and 2 bases respectively, with 14 bases between them. The CDR3 is made up of 14 amino acids.

The J gene is TRBJ2-5, the V gene TRBV11-1; TRBD2 agrees at 12 bases. Germline lookup yields CDR1 SGHAT and CDR2 FQDESV (reference sequence). Germline trimming cut 4 bases from V and 2 bases from J; bases unmatched to any gene: 2. The length of the CDR3 is 15 residues. The CDR3 loop reads CASSYGLAGQETQYF. CDR3 coding DNA: TGTGCCAGCAGCTACGGACTAGCGGGACAAGAGACCCAGTACTTC.

The rearrangement links TRBV30 to TRBJ1-3; 7 positions match TRBD1. CDR3 length equals 16 residues. Trimming at V came to 2 bases and at J to 13 bases, leaving 20 bases not matched to a gene. Germline CDR1 GTSNPN, CDR2 SVGIG (reference sequence). CDR3 sequence: CAWSYPPGQRSGHIYF. In DNA, the CDR3 is TGTGCCTGGAGTTACCCGCCGGGACAGAGGTCAGGTCATATATATTTT.

This rearrangement joins TRBV10-3 to TRBJ1-1, with D hard to call. CDR1 and CDR2 (germline): ENHRY, SYGVKD. This CDR3 is 13 amino acids long. V lost 11 bases to trimming and J lost 2 bases, with 15 bases between them. CDR3 in amino acids: CAAHEAENTEAFF. CDR3 sequence (DNA): TGTGCCGCACATGAAGCGGAAAACACTGAAGCTTTCTTT.

This chain uses TRBV6-5 with TRBJ1-2; unclear D gene. Trimming stripped 0 bases from V and 2 bases from J, with 10 bases between. The germline CDR1 and CDR2 sequences are MNHEY and SVGAGI. The CDR3 is 15 residues long. CDR3 bases: TGTGCCAGCAGTTACTCGACCCAGGCCAACTATGGCTACACCTTC. Its translation is CASSYSTQANYGYTF.

This clone was seen a few times. The chain links TRBV4-3 to TRBJ1-6; D is uncertain. V lost 0 bases, J lost 9 bases, and 9 bases lay in between. The CDR3 covers 14 residues. The germline V gene encodes CDR1 LGHNA and CDR2 YSLEER. CDR3 residues: CASSQDYSGSPLHF. CDR3 nucleotide sequence: TGCGCCAGCAGCCAAGACTACTCCGGTTCACCCCTCCACTTT.

The chain employs TRBV5-6 and TRBJ1-1; D gene uncertain. The V and J ends lost 6 bases and 5 bases respectively, with 17 bases between them. The length of the CDR3 is 14 residues. Germline CDR1 reads SGHDT; CDR2 reads YYEEEE. CDR3 in amino acids: CASTPWSMWTEAFF. In DNA, the CDR3 is TGTGCCAGCACCCCCTGGAGTATGTGGACTGAAGCTTTCTTT.

DNA of the CDR3: TGTGCCAGCAGCCCCGGAGGGCAAAATGGCTACACCTTC. Protein product: CASSPGGQNGYTF. The chain employs TRBV7-3 and TRBJ1-2; D call uncertain. Germline-derived CDR1 and CDR2 are SGHTA and FQGTGA. The CDR3 extends over 13 amino acids. Trimming shortened V by 5 bases and J by 6 bases, and 13 bases separated the two germline ends. Full variable domain (outside the CDR3, taken from reference TRBV7-3 and TRBJ1-2): GAGVSQTPSNKVTEKGKYVELRCDPISGHTALYWYRQSLGQGPEFLIYFQGTGAADDSGLPNDRFFAVRPEGSVSTLKIQRTERGDSAVYLCASSPGGQNGYTFGSGTRLTVV.

The chain recombines TRBV4-1 with TRBJ2-5; D remains unclear. Germline lookup yields CDR1 MGHRA and CDR2 YSYEKL. The germline V and J ends were trimmed by 0 bases and 1 base, with 12 bases remaining between them. There are 16 residues in the CDR3. CDR3 amino acids: CASSQDLTPGQETQYF. Written as DNA, the CDR3 is TGCGCCAGCAGCCAAGATTTAACGCCCGGCCAAGAGACCCAGTACTTC.

The rearrangement uses TRBV19 and TRBJ2-1; 11 bases align to TRBD2. This CDR3 is 15 amino acids long. J gave up 6 bases and V 5 bases, and 6 bases lay outside the gene matches. In germline, CDR1 is LNHDA, CDR2 SQIVND (reference sequence). The chain's CDR3 is CASSLSGGAFNEQFF. The CDR3 DNA reads as TGTGCCAGTAGTCTTAGCGGGGGGGCGTTCAATGAGCAGTTCTTC.

The chain joins TRBV11-2 to TRBJ2-2; 11 nucleotides match TRBD2. Germline V CDR1 and CDR2: SGHAT, FQNNGV. The CDR3 contains 16 residues. The J segment lost 1 base and the V segment lost 5 bases, leaving 3 bases of the junction unmatched. CDR3 in DNA: TGTGCCAGCAGCCTCACTAGCGGGGGGAACACCGGGGAGCTGTTTTTT. This encodes CASSLTSGGNTGELFF.

This chain uses TRBV18 with TRBJ1-2; D is perhaps TRBD1 (5 bases). Germline V gene sequence: CDR1 KGHSH, CDR2 LQKENI. V was trimmed by 3 bases and J by 14 bases, leaving 13 bases between them. The CDR3 has 11 amino acids. The CDR3 region has the DNA TGTGCCAGCTCACCTGACAGCCTAATAACCTTC. The encoded protein is CASSPDSLITF.

This clone appeared many times. The rearrangement joins TRBV5-1 to TRBJ2-1; D is perhaps TRBD2 (5 bases). This CDR3 is 17 amino acids long. From germline, CDR1 is SGHRS and CDR2 YFSETQ. Trimming shortened V by 1 base and J by 0 bases, and 14 bases separated the two germline ends. The CDR3 loop reads CASSLSAAKSSYNEQFF. CDR3 coding DNA: TGCGCCAGCAGCTTGTCAGCGGCGAAAAGCTCCTACAATGAGCAGTTCTTC.

The rearrangement links TRBV14 to TRBJ1-6, with D tentatively TRBD1 (6 bases). Deletions cut 4 bases from V and 1 base from J, with 11 bases between. The CDR3 has 16 residues. Germline V CDR1 and CDR2: SGHDN, FVKESK. This CDR3 reads CASSPARGSYNSPLHF. The DNA of the CDR3 is TGTGCCAGCAGCCCCGCCAGGGGATCCTATAATTCACCCCTCCACTTT.